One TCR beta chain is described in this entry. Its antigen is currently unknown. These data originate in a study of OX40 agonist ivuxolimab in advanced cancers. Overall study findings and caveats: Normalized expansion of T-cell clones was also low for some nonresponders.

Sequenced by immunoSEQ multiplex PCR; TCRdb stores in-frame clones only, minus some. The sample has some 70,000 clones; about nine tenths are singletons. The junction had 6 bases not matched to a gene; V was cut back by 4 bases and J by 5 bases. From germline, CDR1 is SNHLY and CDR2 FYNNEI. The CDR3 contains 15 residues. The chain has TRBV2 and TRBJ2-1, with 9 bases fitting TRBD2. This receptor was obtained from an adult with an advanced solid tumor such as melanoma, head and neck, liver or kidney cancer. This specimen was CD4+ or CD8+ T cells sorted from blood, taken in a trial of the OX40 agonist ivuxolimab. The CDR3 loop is CASSGSLAGDNEQFF. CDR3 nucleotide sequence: TGTGCCAGCAGTGGAAGCTTAGCGGGAGACAATGAGCAGTTCTTC.